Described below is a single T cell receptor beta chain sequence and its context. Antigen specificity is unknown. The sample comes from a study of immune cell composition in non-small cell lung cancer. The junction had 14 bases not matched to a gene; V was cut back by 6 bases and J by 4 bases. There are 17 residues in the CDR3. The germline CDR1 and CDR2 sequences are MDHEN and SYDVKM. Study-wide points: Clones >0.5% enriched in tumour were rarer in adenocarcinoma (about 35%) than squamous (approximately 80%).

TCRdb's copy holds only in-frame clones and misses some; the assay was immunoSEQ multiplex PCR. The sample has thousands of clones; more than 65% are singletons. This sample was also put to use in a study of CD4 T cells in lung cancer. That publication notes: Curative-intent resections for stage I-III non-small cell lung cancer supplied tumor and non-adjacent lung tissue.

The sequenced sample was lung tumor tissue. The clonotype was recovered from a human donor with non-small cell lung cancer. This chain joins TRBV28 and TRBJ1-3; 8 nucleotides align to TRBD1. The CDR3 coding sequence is TGTGCCAGCAGAAATCAAAGGGGGACAGGCGCCGGAAACACCATATATTTT. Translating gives CASRNQRGTGAGNTIYF.